The next 24 T cell receptor beta chains were all read from a single sample in a study of OX40 agonist ivuxolimab in advanced cancers. Clones were read by immunoSEQ multiplex PCR, and TCRdb kept only the in-frame ones, dropping some. The profile shows some 19,000 clones, about three quarters of them singletons. The source material was CD4+ or CD8+ T cells sorted from blood, sampled in a trial of the OX40 agonist ivuxolimab. Receptors were obtained from an adult with an advanced solid tumor such as melanoma, head and neck, liver or kidney cancer.

The chain links TRBV19 to TRBJ2-3; no definite D call. This CDR3 has 16 amino acids. The V end lost 2 bases, the J end lost 0 bases, and 12 bases lay between the germline ends. Germline V lookup: CDR1 LNHDA, CDR2 SQIVND (reference sequence). In DNA, the CDR3 is TGTGCCAGTAGTATATTCGCAGTAGGTAGCACAGATACGCAGTATTTT. Its protein product is CASSIFAVGSTDTQYF.

Notes on this clone: Additional DNA sequences in this sample encode the identical CDR3. The chain combines TRBV6-1 with TRBJ1-1; possible D gene TRBD1, 5 bases. Germline V gene data show CDR1 as MNHNS and CDR2 as SASEGT. V lost 4 bases and J lost 3, with 9 bases in between. The CDR3 is made up of 13 amino acids. The CDR3 protein is CASSGRGDTEAFF. CDR3 in DNA: TGTGCCAGCAGTGGGAGAGGGGACACTGAAGCTTTCTTT.

This chain uses TRBV28 with TRBJ1-2; D is ambiguous. The CDR3 is 13 residues long. Germline CDR1 reads MDHEN; CDR2 reads SYDVKM. Trimming stripped 5 bases from V and 2 bases from J, with 9 bases between. The chain's CDR3 is CASSPALNYGYTF. The CDR3 DNA follows: TGTGCCAGCAGTCCCGCTCTGAACTATGGCTACACCTTC.

This chain connects TRBV18 to TRBJ2-7; D unclear. This CDR3 spans 12 amino acids. Germline V gene sequence: CDR1 KGHSH, CDR2 LQKENI. The ends were cut back, 3 bases at V and 5 bases at J, with 8 bases in the middle. CDR3 in amino acids: CASSPNNNEQYF. The CDR3 bases are TGTGCCAGCTCACCGAATAACAACGAGCAGTACTTC.

V and J are TRBV5-6 and TRBJ2-4, with no clear D. Trimming removed 1 base at V and 8 bases at J, with 13 bases between. The CDR3 runs 14 residues. Germline V gene lookup returns CDR1 SGHDT and CDR2 YYEEEE. DNA of the CDR3: TGTGCCAGCAGCTTGTTGGTAGACTGGCACATTCAGTACTTC. Translated, it gives CASSLLVDWHIQYF. Full variable domain (missing parts from reference TRBV5-6 and TRBJ2-4): DAGVTQSPTHLIKTRGQQVTLRCSPKSGHDTVSWYQQALGQGPQFIFQYYEEEERQRGNFPDRFSGHQFPNYSSELNVNALLLGDSALYLCASSLLVDWHIQYFGAGTRLSVL.

This chain uses TRBV27 with TRBJ2-3; 13 nucleotides align to TRBD2. Per germline, CDR1 MNHEY and CDR2 SMNVEV (reference sequence). This CDR3 region has 19 residues. V lost 6 bases, J lost 5 bases, and 17 bases stayed unmatched. The DNA of the CDR3 is TGTGCCAGCAGCGACACGCCCCAACTAGCGGGAGGGCCAATAGATACGCAGTATTTT. Translated, it gives CASSDTPQLAGGPIDTQYF.

The chain couples TRBV5-1 to TRBJ2-1; possible D gene TRBD2, 6 bases. The germline V and J ends were trimmed by 5 bases and 7 bases, with 16 bases remaining between them. In germline, CDR1 is SGHRS, CDR2 YFSETQ. The CDR3 contains 14 residues. The CDR3 region is CASRPGGLGNEQFF. For the CDR3, the DNA is TGCGCCAGCAGGCCCGGGGGTCTGGGGAATGAGCAGTTCTTC.

This sequence joins TRBV28 and TRBJ2-7, with 9 bases fitting TRBD1. The V segment lost 2 bases and the J segment 5 bases; nucleotides outside the gene matches: 4. Germline CDR1 and CDR2: MDHEN and SYDVKM. The length of the CDR3 is 14 residues. For the CDR3, the DNA is TGTGCCAGCAGTTTAGTACAGGGGGCCAACGAGCAGTACTTC. Its translation: CASSLVQGANEQYF.

V usage is TRBV9 and J usage is TRBJ2-2; D is perhaps TRBD1 or TRBD2 (7 bases each). CDR3 length equals 15 residues. The V gene lost 2 bases and the J gene lost 5 bases, with 13 bases spanning the gap. Germline V CDR1 and CDR2: SGDLS, YYNGEE. CDR3 DNA: TGTGCCAGCAGCGTGGGGACAGCGGGGACCGGGGAGCTGTTTTTT. Translated, it gives CASSVGTAGTGELFF.

The rearrangement uses TRBV14 and TRBJ2-2; tentatively, D is TRBD1 (6 bases). V lost 4 bases to trimming and J lost 3 bases, with 12 bases between them. This CDR3 has 15 residues. Germline CDR1 SGHDN, CDR2 FVKESK. CDR3 in DNA: TGTGCCAGCAGCCCCGTGACAGGTCACACCGGGGAGCTGTTTTTT. As protein: CASSPVTGHTGELFF.

This clone was seen a single time. J is TRBJ1-4 and V is TRBV6-6; D ambiguous. V shed 2 bases and J shed 2 bases, with 9 bases lying between them. Germline V lookup: CDR1 MNHNY, CDR2 SVGAGI (reference sequence). The CDR3 totals 15 residues. The CDR3: CASSYVRGTNEKLFF. The CDR3, as DNA: TGTGCCAGCAGTTACGTCCGGGGTACTAATGAAAAACTGTTTTTT.

The gene calls are TRBV5-6 and TRBJ2-7; D might be TRBD1 or TRBD2, each matching 5 bases. Germline CDR1 reads SGHDT; CDR2 reads YYEEEE. CDR3 size: 16 residues. V lost 0 bases and J 2 bases, leaving 15 bases between the germline ends. This CDR3 reads CASSLGGSFFTYEQYF. DNA for the CDR3: TGTGCCAGCAGCTTGGGGGGGTCCTTCTTTACCTACGAGCAGTACTTC.

This clone came up a few times. The rearrangement uses TRBV28 and TRBJ1-1; D remains ambiguous. The germline V gene has CDR1 MDHEN and CDR2 SYDVKM. With 6 bases removed from V and 7 bases from J, the gap between germline ends came to 12 bases. The CDR3 spans 12 residues. The CDR3 region has the DNA TGTGCCAGCAGGCTCCCCGGTGGTGAAGCTTTCTTT. It is translated as CASRLPGGEAFF.

The J gene is TRBJ1-1, the V gene TRBV27; TRBD1 might be the D (6 bases). CDR3 length: 17 residues. V was pared by 3 bases and J by 1 base, with 18 bases between. Germline CDR1 MNHEY, CDR2 SMNVEV (reference sequence). CDR3 in amino acids: CASSLEGGPAGNTEAFF. CDR3 nucleotides: TGTGCCAGCAGTTTGGAAGGGGGACCGGCGGGGAACACTGAAGCTTTCTTT.

The J gene is TRBJ1-1, the V gene TRBV4-3; D remains unclear. V was trimmed by 3 bases and J by 5 bases, leaving 13 bases between them. CDR1 and CDR2 (germline): LGHNA, YSLEER. The CDR3 loop spans 14 amino acids. DNA of the CDR3: TGCGCCAGCAGCCAGAAGGGCTGGGAAACTGAAGCTTTCTTT. It is translated as CASSQKGWETEAFF.

This sequence joins TRBV6-6 and TRBJ1-5; a weak D match, TRBD1 (5 bases). The CDR3 extends over 14 amino acids. The V end was cut by 0 bases, the J end by 9 bases, with 12 bases between. CDR1 is MNHNY and CDR2 is SVGAGI in the germline V gene (reference sequence). In DNA, the CDR3 is TGTGCCAGCAGTTACTCCGGGGCTTCGGCGCCCCAGCATTTT. This gives the protein CASSYSGASAPQHF.

The rearrangement links TRBV7-8 to TRBJ1-4, with D unresolved. This CDR3 spans 16 amino acids. CDR1 SGHVS and CDR2 FQNEAQ come from the germline V gene. Between the trimmed V and J ends, which lost 1 base and 1 base, there was a span of 10 bases. CDR3 sequence: CASSLVSRQTNEKLFF. The DNA of the CDR3 is TGTGCCAGCAGCTTAGTGAGCCGGCAAACTAATGAAAAACTGTTTTTT.

This clone was picked up one time. This chain joins TRBV29-1 and TRBJ1-1; D gene uncertain. Between the trimmed V and J ends, which lost 0 bases and 1 base, there was a span of 6 bases. The germline V gene encodes CDR1 SQVTM and CDR2 ANQGSEA. This CDR3 region has 13 residues. In DNA form, the CDR3 reads TGCAGCGTTGAAGATCAGAGGAACACTGAAGCTTTCTTT. Translated: CSVEDQRNTEAFF.

This clone was picked up a small number of times. This chain uses TRBV27 with TRBJ2-5, with 10 positions matching TRBD2. The CDR3 totals 14 residues. V shed 6 bases and J 1 base; nucleotides not matched to a gene: 2. Germline V gene sequence: CDR1 MNHEY, CDR2 SMNVEV (reference sequence). CDR3 loop: CASRLAGTQETQYF. The CDR3 DNA follows: TGTGCCAGCAGACTAGCGGGGACCCAAGAGACCCAGTACTTC.

This clone has more than one count but fewer than ten. This sequence joins TRBV9 and TRBJ1-1, with D unresolved. Trimming cost V 4 bases and J 5 bases, with 9 bases left between them. The CDR3 covers 12 residues. Germline V lookup: CDR1 SGDLS, CDR2 YYNGEE. CDR3 loop: CASSSPRTEAFF. In DNA, the CDR3 is TGTGCCAGCAGCTCACCACGGACTGAAGCTTTCTTT. The variable domain in full, with the rest retrieved from reference TRBV9 and TRBJ1-1, is DSGVTQTPKHLITATGQRVTLRCSPRSGDLSVYWYQQSLDQGLQFLIQYYNGEERAKGNILERFSAQQFPDLHSELNLSSLELGDSALYFCASSSPRTEAFFGQGTRLTVV.

This clone is medium-sized by share. The V call is TRBV4-2, the J call TRBJ2-7, with D perhaps given as TRBD1 or TRBD2 (5 bases each). Germline assignment: CDR1 LGHNA and CDR2 YNFKEQ. This CDR3 region has 15 residues. Trimming cost V 0 bases and J 3 bases, with 12 bases left between them. DNA of the CDR3: TGTGCCAGCAGCCAAGAGCTACAGGACTTCTACGAGCAGTACTTC. Protein: CASSQELQDFYEQYF.

The J gene is TRBJ2-3, the V gene TRBV7-9; D unclear. The CDR3 covers 14 residues. Germline CDR1 is SEHNR and CDR2 is FQNEAQ (reference sequence). Trimming took 2 bases from V and 2 from J, leaving 8 bases between them. The CDR3 sequence is CASSLRPNTDTQYF. Here the CDR3 DNA reads TGTGCCAGCAGCTTACGGCCCAACACAGATACGCAGTATTTT.

J is TRBJ2-7 and V is TRBV4-1; D gene ambiguous. CDR3 length: 15 residues. V lost 0 bases and J lost 5, with 14 bases in between. Germline V gene sequence: CDR1 MGHRA, CDR2 YSYEKL. This CDR3 is CASSQDDRAADEQYF. CDR3 DNA sequence: TGCGCCAGCAGCCAAGATGATAGGGCCGCGGACGAGCAGTACTTC.

The CDR3 spells CASSASGNVKEQYF. CDR3 bases: TGTGCCAGCTCGGCTAGCGGGAATGTTAAGGAGCAGTACTTC. The J gene is TRBJ2-7, the V gene TRBV11-1; 9 nucleotides match TRBD2. Germline loops: CDR1 SGHAT, CDR2 FQDESV (reference sequence). V lost 8 bases and J lost 7; bases outside the gene matches: 12. The CDR3 covers 14 residues.